This T cell receptor beta chain was captured in a study of T cell responses to AZD1222 COVID-19 vaccine. General study findings and limits: The peak T cell response came first, and repertoires were sampled only after it. Most donors were white British, females outnumbered males, and clonal diversity was possibly underestimated.

Assay: immunoSEQ multiplex PCR; the TCRdb copy retains only in-frame clones and omits some. The table lists about 150,000 clones, roughly 86% of them singletons. Germline-derived CDR1 and CDR2 are SGDLS and YYNGEE. The CDR3 is 16 residues long. The ends were cut back, 0 bases at V and 1 base at J, with 11 bases in the middle. With regard to this clone: Its antigen is not identified.

This chain connects TRBV9 to TRBJ2-1; D gene unclear. The receptor was derived from an adult who received the MenACWY meningococcal vaccine as a control. The specimen was peripheral blood, collected 28 days after the second dose of the MenACWY control vaccine. The CDR3 spells CASSVGPGESYNEQFF. DNA of the CDR3: TGTGCCAGCAGCGTAGGCCCGGGTGAGTCCTACAATGAGCAGTTCTTC.